These 8 T cell receptor beta chains were all obtained from the same sample, sequenced in a study of T cell responses to AZD1222 COVID-19 vaccine. Profiling relied on immunoSEQ multiplex PCR, and the TCRdb table lists in-frame clones only, not all of them. The profile shows tens of thousands of clones, over 75% of them singletons. Sequencing was performed on peripheral blood, taken 28 days after the second AZD1222 dose. The source of these receptors is an adult who received the AZD1222 COVID-19 vaccine.

This sequence joins TRBV2 and TRBJ2-3; no reliable D call. The CDR3 loop spans 13 amino acids. Trimming left V 2 bases short and J 5 bases short, with 8 bases between. The V gene's germline CDR1 is SNHLY and CDR2 FYNNEI. The CDR3 reads CASSELDVDTQYF. CDR3 nucleotides: TGTGCCAGCAGTGAACTAGATGTAGATACGCAGTATTTT.

The rearrangement joins TRBV3-1 (or the pseudogene TRBV3-2) to TRBJ2-7, with a tentative D call TRBD1 (6 bases). Deletions cut 1 base from V and 2 bases from J, with 15 bases between. CDR3 length equals 16 residues. Germline CDR1 reads LGHDT; CDR2 reads YNNKEL (reference sequence). The CDR3 DNA follows: TGTGCCAGCAGCCAAGCGGGGACAACCTCCACCTACGAGCAGTACTTC. Its translation is CASSQAGTTSTYEQYF.

V and J are TRBV19 and TRBJ2-5; 16 nucleotides agree with TRBD2. Trimming removed 5 bases from V and 5 bases from J; junction bases left unmatched: 8. The CDR3 totals 17 residues. CDR1 LNHDA and CDR2 SQIVND come from the germline V gene (reference sequence). The CDR3 is CASSLGTSGRARETQYF. The CDR3 DNA reads as TGTGCCAGTAGTCTCGGGACTAGCGGGAGGGCCAGGGAGACCCAGTACTTC. The full variable domain, rest sourced from reference TRBV19 and TRBJ2-5, is DGGITQSPKYLFRKEGQNVTLSCEQNLNHDAMYWYRQDPGQGLRLIYYSQIVNDFQKGDIAEGYSVSREKKESFPLTVTSAQKNPTAFYLCASSLGTSGRARETQYFGPGTRLLVL.

V usage is TRBV12-3 or TRBV12-4 and J usage is TRBJ1-2; D may be TRBD1 (5 bases). Between the trimmed V and J ends, which lost 5 bases and 4 bases, there was a span of 8 bases. CDR3 size: 12 residues. The chain's CDR3 is CASSTGLYGYTF. The DNA for the CDR3 is TGTGCCAGCAGTACGGGACTCTATGGCTACACCTTC.

This rearrangement joins TRBV7-2 to TRBJ1-5; maybe TRBD1 (5 bases). The CDR3 is 13 residues long. V lost 8 bases and J 0 bases, leaving 8 bases between the germline ends. The germline CDR1 and CDR2 sequences are SGHTA and FQGNSA. The CDR3 is CASGDSSNQPQHF. CDR3 nucleotides: TGTGCCAGCGGCGACAGTAGCAATCAGCCCCAGCATTTT.

The chain has TRBV7-2 and TRBJ2-7; 8 positions match TRBD2. Losses at the gene ends were 5 bases for V and 0 bases for J; bases not matched to a gene: 12. The CDR3 contains 17 residues. Germline CDR1 and CDR2: SGHTA and FQGNSA. The CDR3 bases are TGTGCCAGCAGCCTCCTCCCGACCAGCGGGAGCTCCTACGAGCAGTACTTC. Protein: CASSLLPTSGSSYEQYF.

The CDR3 sequence is CASSPRRTENYGYTF. The CDR3 region has the DNA TGTGCCAGCAGCCCCCGTCGAACAGAGAACTATGGCTACACCTTC. V is TRBV6-5 and J is TRBJ1-2; D call uncertain. This CDR3 spans 15 amino acids. The V end lost 6 bases, the J end lost 2 bases, and 16 bases lay between the germline ends. Germline V gene lookup returns CDR1 MNHEY and CDR2 SVGAGI.

V and J are TRBV30 and TRBJ2-5; 8 bases agree with TRBD2. V dropped 2 bases and J dropped 5; count of bases not matched to a gene: 7. Germline CDR1 reads GTSNPN; CDR2 reads SVGIG (reference sequence). The CDR3 runs to 14 residues. DNA for the CDR3: TGTGCCTGGAGTCCGGCGGGGGGCGGTGAGACCCAGTACTTC. Translated, it gives CAWSPAGGGETQYF. Full variable domain (rest looked up from reference TRBV30 and TRBJ2-5): SQTIHQWPATLVQPVGSPLSLECTVEGTSNPNLYWYRQAAGRGLQLLFYSVGIGQISSEVPQNLSASRPQDRQFILSSKKLLLSDSGFYLCAWSPAGGGETQYFGPGTRLLVL.